This paragraph reports one TCR beta chain. The antigen remains unidentified. The sample originates from a study of beta chain features in type 1 diabetes. Study-wide results and limits: Any PCR bias toward short templates would affect both groups alike.

Isolated RNA was reverse transcribed in full, so expressed TCRB transcripts were sequenced. The repertoire was sequenced with immunoSEQ multiplex PCR; TCRdb's copy has only in-frame clones and lacks some. The repertoire holds roughly 310,000 clones, with roughly 11% as singletons. This CDR3 region has 10 residues. V lost 7 bases to trimming and J lost 3 bases, with 6 bases between them. CDR1 is SQVTM and CDR2 is ANQGSEA in the germline V gene. The V gene is TRBV29-1, the J gene TRBJ1-1, with no clear D. Sequencing used naive CD4+ T cells from blood. This receptor was obtained from a woman under 40 in good health. CDR3 nucleotide sequence: TGCAGCGCTGGCCACACTGAAGCTTTCTTT. This codes for CSAGHTEAFF.